The clone carrying this T cell receptor (beta chain) was recorded at least ten times. As yet, its antigen is unknown. The entry originates in a study of cytomegalovirus exposure and HLA in healthy donors. Overall study findings and caveats: Confirmation was obtained in vitro that three CMV-associated chains are specific for CMV antigens. Most CMV-associated TCR beta chains appeared HLA-restricted in a later analysis. Follow-up analysis later connected one missense variant in DCLRE1C with trimming of TCR beta V- and J-genes. Several top significant clusters appeared, in a later analysis, to be linked to common viral pathogens.

The germline V gene has CDR1 LNHDA and CDR2 SQIVND (reference sequence). Trimming stripped 5 bases from V and 6 bases from J, with 13 bases between. The CDR3 totals 13 residues. PCR involved 60 Vbeta and 13 Jbeta primers. Assay used: immunoSEQ multiplex PCR; TCRdb lists only in-frame clones, some missing. Of tens of thousands of clones listed, about 73% are singletons. This receptor was identified in a woman aged 60-70 years in good health and CMV-seropositive. This sequence joins TRBV19 and TRBJ1-1; D is uncertain. Sequenced sample: PBMCs. CDR3 nucleotide sequence: TGTGCCAGTAGTTTTTTAGGGAGTTCTGAAGCTTTCTTT. Its translation is CASSFLGSSEAFF.